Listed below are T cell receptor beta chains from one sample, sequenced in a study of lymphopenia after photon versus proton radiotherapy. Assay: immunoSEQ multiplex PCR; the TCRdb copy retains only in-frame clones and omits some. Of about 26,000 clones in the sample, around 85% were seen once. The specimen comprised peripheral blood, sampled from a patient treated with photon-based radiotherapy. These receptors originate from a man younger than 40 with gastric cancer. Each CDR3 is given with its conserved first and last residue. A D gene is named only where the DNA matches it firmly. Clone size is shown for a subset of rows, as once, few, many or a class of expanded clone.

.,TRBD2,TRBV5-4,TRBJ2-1,TGTGCCAGCAGCCCTACTAGCGGGCCCTACAATGAGCAGTTCTTC,CASSPTSGPYNEQFF
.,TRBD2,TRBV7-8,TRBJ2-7,TGTGCCAGCAGCCCCGGACTAGCGGGGTCCCACGAGCAGTACTTC,CASSPGLAGSHEQYF
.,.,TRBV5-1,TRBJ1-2,TGCGCCAGCAGCTTGGGTGCAGTCGACGGCTACACCTTC,CASSLGAVDGYTF
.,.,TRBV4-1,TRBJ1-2,TGCGCCAGCAGCCAAGATAGGGACACCTACACCTTC,CASSQDRDTYTF
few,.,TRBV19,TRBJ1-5,TGTGCCAGTAGTATCTTTGGGGCCAGGCAGCCCCAGCATTTT,CASSIFGARQPQHF
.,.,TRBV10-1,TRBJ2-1,TGCGCCAGCAGTGAGTCTTCGTACAATGAGCAGTTCTTC,CASSESSYNEQFF
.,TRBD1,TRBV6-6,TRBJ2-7,TGTGCCAGCAGACCGGGACAGGATTACGATCAGTACTTC,CASRPGQDYDQYF
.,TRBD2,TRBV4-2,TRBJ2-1,TGTGCCAGCAGCCAAGAGCCCCTGGGACTAGCGGGGGGGCGGGATGAGCAGTTCTTC,CASSQEPLGLAGGRDEQFF
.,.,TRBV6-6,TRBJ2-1,TGTGCCAGCAGTCCTACCTTCGGGAGTAGGGATGAGCAGTTCTTC,CASSPTFGSRDEQFF
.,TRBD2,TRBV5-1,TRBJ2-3,TGCGCCAGCAGCACGGGACTAGCGGGGGCACGAGATACGCAGTATTTT,CASSTGLAGARDTQYF
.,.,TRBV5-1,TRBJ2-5,TGCGCCAGCAGCTTAGGGACCCGTACCGGAGAGACCCAGTACTTC,CASSLGTRTGETQYF
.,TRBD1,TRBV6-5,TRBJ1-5,TGTGCCAGCAGTTACTCGGGACAGGGTGGTCAGCCCCAGCATTTT,CASSYSGQGGQPQHF
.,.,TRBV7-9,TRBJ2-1,TGTGCCAGCAGCTCGGGACTTTTCAATGAGCAGTTCTTC,CASSSGLFNEQFF
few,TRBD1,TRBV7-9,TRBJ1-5,TGTGCCAGCAGCCCAGGGACAGGAAATCAGCCCCAGCATTTT,CASSPGTGNQPQHF
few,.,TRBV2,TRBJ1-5,TGTGCCAGTAGAAGGGTGAGTCAGCCCCAGCATTTT,CASRRVSQPQHF
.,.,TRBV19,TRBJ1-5,TGTGCCAGTAGTATAGGTCCGAGGGCAGGGAGCAATCAGCCCCAGCATTTT,CASSIGPRAGSNQPQHF
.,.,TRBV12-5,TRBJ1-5,TGTGCTAGTGGTTTGGTAGGGCAGGGTGTTCAGCCCCAGCATTTT,CASGLVGQGVQPQHF
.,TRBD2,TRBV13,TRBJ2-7,TGTGCCAGCAGCCCGATAGGGACTAGCGGGTTCTCCTACGAGCAGTACTTC,CASSPIGTSGFSYEQYF
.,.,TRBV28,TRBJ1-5,TGTGCCAGCAGCCCAGCTATTCGACAGGCGAATCAGCCCCAGCATTTT,CASSPAIRQANQPQHF
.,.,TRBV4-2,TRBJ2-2,TGTGCCAGCAGCCAAGAGTCAACTTCCCCCCGGGAGCTGTTTTTT,CASSQESTSPRELFF
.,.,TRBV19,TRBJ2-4,TGTGCCAGTAGTCCCCCGGGAAGTAAAAACATTCAGTACTTC,CASSPPGSKNIQYF
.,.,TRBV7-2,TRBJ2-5,TGTGCCAGCAGCTTAGCGGTTGAGCAAGAGACCCAGTACTTC,CASSLAVEQETQYF
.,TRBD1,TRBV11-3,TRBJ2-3,TGTGCCAGCACCTTACAGGGGCCTAGCACAGATACGCAGTATTTT,CASTLQGPSTDTQYF
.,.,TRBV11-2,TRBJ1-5,TGTGCCAGCAGCTTAGGGGGGGGAGGAGACAATCAGCCCCAGCATTTT,CASSLGGGGDNQPQHF
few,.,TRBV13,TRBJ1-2,TGTGCCAGCAGCTTAGGGGATTACAGGGAGATGAAACCTCACTATGGCTACACCTTC,CASSLGDYREMKPHYGYTF
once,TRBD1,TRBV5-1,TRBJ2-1,TGCGCCAGCAGCTTGGTGCAGGGGGCTGTAGATGAGCAGTTCTTC,CASSLVQGAVDEQFF
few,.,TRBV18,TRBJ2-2,TGTGCCAGCTCACCAGACAGAAACGCCGGGGAGCTGTTTTTT,CASSPDRNAGELFF
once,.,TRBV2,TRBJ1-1,TGTGCCAGCAGTTGGGGGTATGGGGAAACTGAAGCTTTCTTT,CASSWGYGETEAFF
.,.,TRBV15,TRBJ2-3,TGTGCCACCAGCAACCGGAGATCTAGCACAGATACGCAGTATTTT,CATSNRRSSTDTQYF
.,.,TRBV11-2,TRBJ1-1,TGTGCCAGCAGCTTAGAGGTTAGCTTGAACACTGAAGCTTTCTTT,CASSLEVSLNTEAFF